This entry describes one T cell receptor (beta chain). This specimen comes from a study of control samples from healthy donors and cancer patients. V was trimmed by 3 bases and J by 7 bases, leaving 6 bases between them. CDR1 MDHEN and CDR2 SYDVKM come from the germline V gene. The CDR3 runs to 11 residues. Sequencing was performed with immunoSEQ multiplex PCR; in TCRdb, only in-frame clones are kept and a portion is missing. The sample lists 110,000 or so clones, roughly 85% occurring once. The TCR sequence derives from a woman aged 50 to 60 in good health. Sequencing was done on a sample of blood. The V and J genes are TRBV28 and TRBJ1-1, with D tentatively TRBD1 (5 bases). The CDR3 DNA follows: TGTGCCAGCAGTTTGACAGTTGAAGCTTTCTTT. It codes for CASSLTVEAFF.